This T cell receptor beta chain was found in a study of T cell changes during pregnancy in multiple sclerosis. There are a few counts of this clone. Other DNA sequences from this sample encode an identical CDR3 as well. The assay was immunoSEQ multiplex PCR, and TCRdb's table has in-frame clones only and misses some. The sample lists tens of thousands of clones, 90% to 95% seen once, with 1.1% in the top ten. CDR3 size: 12 residues. Trimming removed 1 base at V and 5 bases at J, with 4 bases between. Germline CDR1 SEHNR, CDR2 FQNEAQ (reference sequence). The sequence came from a female donor with multiple sclerosis, enrolled in a pregnancy study. This chain joins TRBV7-9 and TRBJ2-3, with no clear D. The sequencing here drew on peripheral blood, taken in the second trimester of pregnancy. The CDR3 reads CASSLGLDTQYF. CDR3 in DNA: TGTGCCAGCAGCTTAGGACTAGATACGCAGTATTTT.